This T cell receptor beta chain appears in the sequencing data of a study of blood T cell repertoires in COVID-19. Turning to the study itself: COVID-19 samples, acute and convalescent, were from the United States, Italy and Spain.

The Seattle patients, enrolled during active infection, were followed longitudinally. In the authors' methods: Estimation of nucleated cell counts was performed using reference gene primer amplification. Sequenced by immunoSEQ multiplex PCR; TCRdb stores in-frame clones only, minus some. That table gives V, J and clone size, and the DNA gave D and trimming. The table lists about 150,000 clones, about 88% of them singletons. This clone appeared a single time. The CDR3 spans 14 residues. Per the germline V gene, CDR1 is LNHNV and CDR2 is YYDKDF (reference sequence). V dropped 1 base and J dropped 3; count of bases not matched to a gene: 3.

The TCR was taken from a human donor with COVID-19, enrolled during active disease. The donor label of this sample is uncertain. Specimen: peripheral blood. The chain carries TRBV15 and TRBJ2-7, with TRBD1 matching 7 bases. CDR3 residues: CATSRGDRYYEQYF. CDR3 in DNA: TGTGCCACCAGCAGAGGGGACAGATACTACGAGCAGTACTTC.